The entry below describes one T cell receptor (beta chain). This clone was picked up a small number of times. Its antigen is currently not known. The input lacks base qualities; no much larger clone sits a single base away. The CDR3 regions of human TCRbeta chains were analyzed by immunosequencing. In the authors' own workflow: TCRs in the repertoires were compared against a reference library of SARS-CoV-2-specific TCRs that had been generated with the MIRA antigen-specificity platform. Breadth was defined as the fraction of unique TCRs that were SARS-CoV-2-associated, and depth was defined as the fraction of total T cells that were SARS-CoV-2-associated. Each spike-specific TCR was assigned to its reactive spike region and to a CD4 or CD8 class using the MIRA data. Log10-transformed breadth and depth values were compared by one-way ANOVA with Sidak's multiple comparisons tests. This is the immuneACCESS table as TCRdb keeps it, with only in-frame sequences that have V and J called. A part of the clones is gone; compared with another copy, unresolved V genes explain less than half, and the rest is unexplained. V, J and clone size are taken as reported in that table, and D and trimming were inferred from the DNA itself. This sample comprises about 92,000 clones, 85% to 90% of them detected only once. Of the sample, 10% is held by the ten largest clones.

This entry comes from a study of T cell responses to AZD1222 COVID-19 vaccine (dated by TCRdb to the early 2020s). Background for the entire study: AZD1222 recipients with second doses at about 4 weeks or about 12 weeks were pooled, because spike-specific TCR depth and breadth did not differ between schedules. A total of 240 or so trial participants underwent TCR sequencing, of whom about 210 had received two doses of AZD1222 and some 25 had received two doses of the MenACWY control vaccine. Trial participants were enrolled by age into subgroups of 18-55, 56-69 and 70-plus years, and around 150, 28 and 57 TCR-sequenced participants, respectively, were included in these subgroups.

Reading the label with the study, this specimen's time point is: baseline before first vaccination. Vaccinee samples came from UK trials COV001 and COV002, including a single-blind randomized controlled phase 2/3 trial of AZD1222 (ChAdOx1 nCoV-19) in healthy adults. For TCRbeta chain sequencing, PBMC samples were collected from trial participants at day 0 and at day 28 after the second dose. Findings and caveats that apply to the study as a whole: Conclusions about previously exposed vaccinees are limited because only a handful of AZD1222 recipients were SARS-CoV-2 seropositive at baseline. Spike-specific TCR breadth and depth rose significantly after two AZD1222 doses compared with day 0 and with MenACWY recipients. Nearly half of unique spike-specific TCRs reportedly recognized epitopes outside regions mutated in the B.1.351 and B.1.1.7 variants. The vaccine-associated CD4 TCRs covered the entire spike protein, and the dominant responses fell in regions 160-218 and 743-854. In the small 56-69-year group, the increase in depth fell short of significance, most likely because of low power. Participants were mostly white British, with more females than males. The authors suggested clonal diversity may have been underestimated. Because no day 14 peak-response samples were available, repertoires were characterized only after the peak T cell response.

The sample in question was peripheral blood, obtained on day 0 of AZD1222 vaccination. This sequence originates from an adult in good health.

The CDR3 reads CASSLRLPSTNEKLFF. The nucleotide sequence is given as TGTGCCAGCAGCCTCCGACTCCCGTCGACTAATGAAAAACTGTTTTTT. The chain employs TRBV11-2 and TRBJ1-4, with no D gene named confidently. Looking up the germline V gene yields CDR1 SGHAT and CDR2 FQNNGV. Counted from cysteine to phenylalanine, this CDR3 has 16 amino acids. Only the CDR3 region is kept as DNA, spanning 48 bases read in frame from base 1. Trimming removed 5 bases from V and 2 bases from J, leaving 15 bases between the germline ends.